This T cell receptor (beta chain) originates from a study of blood T cell repertoires in COVID-19. About the research overall: The United States, Italy and Spain were the sources of the acute and convalescent COVID-19 samples. The cDNA or gDNA used as material had been derived from T cells, B-cell-depleted T cells, or PBMCs.

In the original workflow: Reference gene primers were amplified, and this amplification served to estimate nucleated cell counts. Repertoires were generated with immunoSEQ multiplex PCR, while TCRdb's copy carries only in-frame clones and drops some. Clonal size and the V and J genes are those of that table, whereas D and trimming came from the DNA. The sample has approximately 40,000 clones, less than 95% seen once; the top ten hold more than 4%. This clone is a singleton in its sample. Other DNA variants within this sample encode the same CDR3. Sequencing was carried out using peripheral blood. The origin of this receptor is a human donor in a cohort sampled during active COVID-19.

In nucleotides, the CDR3 is TGCGCCAGCAGCTTGGGCGGGGGGGAGACCCAGTACTTC. Its protein product is CASSLGGGETQYF. V gene TRBV5-1 combines with J gene TRBJ2-5; 8 nucleotides match TRBD2. The CDR3 sequence is 13 residues long. The V gene's germline CDR1 is SGHRS and CDR2 YFSETQ. The junction had 0 bases not matched to a gene; V was cut back by 0 bases and J by 5 bases.